Sequencing of this TCR beta chain was carried out in a study of T cells expressing NK-cell markers (dated by TCRdb to 2018 to 2020). As for the study more broadly: TCR beta-chain repertoires were profiled in sorted CD3+CD56+NKG2C+, CD3+CD56+NKG2C- and CD3+CD56-NKG2C+ T-cell subsets from several donors. Sequencing of the libraries produced 2 x 150 bp reads on Illumina HiSeq 2000/2500, MiSeq or NextSeq. The eight sequenced donors were randomly selected healthy volunteers, three men and five women. Among the eight sequenced donors, seven were HCMV-seropositive and one was HCMV-seronegative. What the work shows at the level of the full study, not this receptor alone: Those dominant clonotypes were again the most abundant among CD3+CD56-NKG2C+ cells in a handful of donors, at about 25-60.1%. It remained unclear whether the expanded NKG2C-expressing T cell clones were specific for HCMV antigens. In more than five donors, the dominant CD3+CD56+NKG2C+ clonotypes were found to rank among the top 10 CD8+ clonotypes and to make up about 1.0-7.5% of CD8+ T cells.

Sequencer: Illumina HiSeq 2000. The TCR beta cDNA libraries were made using 5'RACE template switching, a step that added both a universal primer site and unique molecular identifiers. Synthesis of cDNA was primed from the TCR beta constant segment and was followed by two consecutive PCR amplification steps. The published analysis was carried out like this. MIGEC handled demultiplexing of the reads and grouping by UMI, while MiTCR was used to assemble and quantify clonotypes. Only TCR cDNA sequences supported by at least two reads were kept to exclude erroneous sequences. The tcR package was used for downstream repertoire analysis, with clonotypes matched between fractions based on CDR3 nucleotide sequence plus V segment. Antigen specificity was annotated against VDJdb with VDJmatch, allowing one amino acid substitution in CDR3. TCRdb reprocessed the reads, so every CDR3 protein sequence counts as one entry and DNA is not shown. The V and J calls here are based on TCRdb, not the publication. This sample's table lists a few hundred thousand distinct CDR3 sequences. The top ten hold more than 1.4% of the sample.

With regard to this clonotype: Its antigen has not been determined.

To determine HCMV serostatus, a commercial ELISA kit was used to detect HCMV-specific IgG in serum. Ficoll density gradient centrifugation was used to isolate peripheral blood mononuclear cells from blood. CDR1 and CDR2 (SQVTM, ANQGSEA) derive from the germline V gene. There are 12 amino acids in the CDR3, from cysteine to phenylalanine inclusive. There is no recorded DNA. The sequence came from a woman aged 45-60 years in good health. Donor details come from another sample of the same person, matched by shared clones. The sequenced sample was blood T cells: a sorted CD56 or NKG2C T cell subset, CD4+ or CD8+ T cells, or bulk PBMC T cells (not recorded which). Recombination joined TRBV29-1 with TRBJ2-5; TCRdb outputs TRBD1, but without DNA this stays unchecked. The CDR3 is CSSGGAGETQYF. Where the CDR3 stops, the reference TRBV29-1 and TRBJ2-5 genes take over; the full variable domain is SAVISQKPSRDICQRGTSLTIQCQVDSQVTMMFWYRQQPGQSLTLIATANQGSEATYESGFVIDKFPISRPNLTFSTLTVSNMSPEDSSIYLCSSGGAGETQYFGPGTRLLVL.